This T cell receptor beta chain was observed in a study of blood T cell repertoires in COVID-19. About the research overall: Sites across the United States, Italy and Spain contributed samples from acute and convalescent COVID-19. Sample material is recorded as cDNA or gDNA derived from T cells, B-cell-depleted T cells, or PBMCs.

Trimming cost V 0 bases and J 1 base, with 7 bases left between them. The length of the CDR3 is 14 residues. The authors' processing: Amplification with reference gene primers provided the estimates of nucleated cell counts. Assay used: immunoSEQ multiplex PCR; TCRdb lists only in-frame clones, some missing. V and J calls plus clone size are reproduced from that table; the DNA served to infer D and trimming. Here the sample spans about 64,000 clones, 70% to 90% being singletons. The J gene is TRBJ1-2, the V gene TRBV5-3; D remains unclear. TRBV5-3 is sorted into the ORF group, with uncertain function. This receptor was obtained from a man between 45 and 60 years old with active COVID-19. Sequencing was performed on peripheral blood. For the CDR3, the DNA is TGTGCCAGAAGCTTGGAGCTAGGTAACTATGGCTACACCTTC. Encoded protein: CARSLELGNYGYTF.